Below are 32 T cell receptor beta chains sequenced from a single sample in a study of blood T cell dynamics during melanoma immunotherapy. Regarding time point: week 3, after first cycle of checkpoint inhibitor. Using immunoSEQ multiplex PCR, the repertoire was profiled, and TCRdb retains in-frame clones only, with some absent. The table has several thousand clones, 88% seen once. This specimen consisted of blood, obtained from a patient treated with checkpoint blockade. The receptors derive from a human donor with melanoma.

The chain carries TRBV29-1 and TRBJ1-2; 8 bases agree with TRBD1. Germline-derived CDR1 and CDR2 are SQVTM and ANQGSEA. This CDR3 region has 12 residues. V shed 4 bases, J shed 7 bases, and the junction held 5 bases outside the gene matches. The CDR3 DNA reads as TGCAGCGTTGCCGGACAGGGTGGTGGCTACACCTTC. It translates to CSVAGQGGGYTF.

The chain recombines TRBV12-5 with TRBJ1-1; 8 bases match TRBD1. The CDR3 consists of 15 residues. J lost 5 bases, V lost 4 bases, and 9 bases had no gene match. Germline-derived CDR1 and CDR2 are LGHNT and FRNRAP. CDR3 nucleotide sequence: TGTGCTAGTGGTTCCGGACAGGGAGCGGGGACTGAAGCTTTCTTT. Protein product: CASGSGQGAGTEAFF.

The rearrangement links TRBV10-1 to TRBJ2-2, with 10 bases matching TRBD1. The V and J ends lost 6 bases and 0 bases, in that order; junction bases with no gene match: 7. This CDR3 has 17 residues. From germline, CDR1 is WNHNN and CDR2 SYGVQD (reference sequence). CDR3 region: CASSSPGQGSNTGELFF. The DNA of the CDR3 is TGCGCCAGCAGCTCTCCGGGACAGGGGTCGAACACCGGGGAGCTGTTTTTT.

On this clone: The junction shows a germline mismatch at one end, possibly a read error. The V call is TRBV7-6, the J call TRBJ1-2; perhaps TRBD1 as D (6 bases). The CDR3 extends over 14 amino acids. The germline CDR1 and CDR2 sequences are SGHVS and FNYEAQ. The CDR3 reads CASSSGGTSMATSF. The DNA for the CDR3 is TGTGCCAGCAGCTCGGGGGGGACATCTATGGCTACATCCTTC.

V is TRBV18 and J is TRBJ1-4; D gene uncertain. The CDR3 has 13 amino acids. Deletions cut 3 bases from V and 6 bases from J, with 8 bases between. From germline, CDR1 is KGHSH and CDR2 LQKENI. CDR3 sequence reads: CASSPTLDEKLFF. CDR3 nucleotide sequence: TGTGCCAGCTCACCGACATTGGATGAAAAACTGTTTTTT. Complete variable domain (other parts from reference TRBV18 and TRBJ1-4): NAGVMQNPRHLVRRRGQEARLRCSPMKGHSHVYWYRQLPEEGLKFMVYLQKENIIDESGMPKERFSAEFPKEGPSILRIQQVVRGDSAAYFCASSPTLDEKLFFGSGTQLSVL.

CDR3 in amino acids: CSASGGNGYTF. CDR3 in DNA: TGCAGTGCTAGTGGGGGGAATGGCTACACCTTC. The chain employs TRBV20-1 and TRBJ1-2, with a possible D match to TRBD1 (5 bases). V was cut by 3 bases and J by 6 bases, with 8 bases left in between. CDR3 length: 11 amino acids. The germline V gene has CDR1 DFQATT and CDR2 SNEGSKA (reference sequence).

The chain links TRBV7-9 to TRBJ2-7, with 7 bases lining up with TRBD1. The ends lost 5 bases at V and 6 bases at J; junction bases unmatched: 10. The CDR3 spans 14 residues. Germline V gives CDR1 SEHNR, CDR2 FQNEAQ (reference sequence). CDR3 protein: CASSPGGDRGEQYF. In DNA form, the CDR3 reads TGTGCCAGCAGCCCAGGGGGAGATCGGGGCGAGCAGTACTTC.

This clone was counted a single time. The V gene is TRBV11-2, the J gene TRBJ1-4; D not certain. The CDR3 spans 19 residues. V dropped 3 bases and J dropped 2 bases, with 22 bases sitting between them. Germline V gives CDR1 SGHAT, CDR2 FQNNGV. In nucleotides, the CDR3 is TGTGCCAGCAGCTTGTCACTTCTCGGAGGCAGGAGGACTAATGAAAAACTGTTTTTT. It codes for CASSLSLLGGRRTNEKLFF.

The genes are TRBV2 and TRBJ2-7, with 7 bases that match TRBD1. The CDR3 runs to 15 residues. V shed 6 bases and J 3 bases; nucleotides not matched to a gene: 11. Germline CDR1 SNHLY, CDR2 FYNNEI. The CDR3 nucleotides read TGTGCCAGCAGATCTCACCTAGGACAGGTCTACGAGCAGTACTTC. Its protein product is CASRSHLGQVYEQYF.

The chain has TRBV19 and TRBJ1-1; D unclear. Per the germline V gene, CDR1 is LNHDA and CDR2 is SQIVND (reference sequence). The CDR3 sequence is 13 residues long. V was pared by 3 bases and J by 4 bases, with 9 bases between. CDR3: CASSIAGSTEAFF. The CDR3 bases are TGTGCCAGTAGTATCGCTGGGAGCACTGAAGCTTTCTTT.

This clone is a singleton in its sample. V is TRBV2 and J is TRBJ2-7, with a weak D call TRBD2 (5 bases). CDR1 and CDR2 (germline): SNHLY, FYNNEI. The germline V and J ends were trimmed by 0 bases and 4 bases, with 10 bases remaining between them. The CDR3 totals 14 residues. CDR3 protein: CASSEAEVKYEQYF. The CDR3 bases are TGTGCCAGCAGTGAAGCGGAGGTCAAATACGAGCAGTACTTC. The full variable domain, with the rest looked up from reference TRBV2 and TRBJ2-7, is EPEVTQTPSHQVTQMGQEVILRCVPISNHLYFYWYRQILGQKVEFLVSFYNNEISEKSEIFDDQFSVERPDGSNFTLKIRSTKLEDSAMYFCASSEAEVKYEQYFGPGTRLTVT.

This chain uses TRBV7-8 with TRBJ2-2, with D unclear. The CDR3 is 15 amino acids. Trimming cost V 2 bases and J 5 bases, with 12 bases left between them. Germline V gene data show CDR1 as SGHVS and CDR2 as FQNEAQ. The CDR3 region has the DNA TGTGCCAGCAGCTTATTTGCCGACGGGACCGGGGAGCTGTTTTTT. It is translated as CASSLFADGTGELFF.

Comment on this clone: Other DNA sequences in this sample translate to the same CDR3. The chain carries TRBV9 and TRBJ1-3; D unresolved. Trimming stripped 3 bases from V and 2 bases from J, with 9 bases between. CDR1 is SGDLS, CDR2 YYNGEE, per germline. The CDR3 spans 14 residues. The CDR3 spells CASSGTGAGNTIYF. The CDR3 nucleotides are TGTGCCAGCAGCGGCACGGGCGCTGGAAACACCATATATTTT.

V gene TRBV10-3 combines with J gene TRBJ1-1; unclear D gene. The CDR3 is 12 amino acids. V lost 4 bases to trimming and J lost 1 base, with 4 bases between them. Germline loops: CDR1 ENHRY, CDR2 SYGVKD. The CDR3 loop is CAISGGNTEAFF. Written as DNA, the CDR3 is TGTGCCATCAGTGGGGGGAACACTGAAGCTTTCTTT.

This chain uses TRBV27 with TRBJ2-7; D gene ambiguous. CDR1 is MNHEY and CDR2 is SMNVEV in the germline V gene (reference sequence). Trimming pared 6 bases from V and 1 base from J, leaving 10 bases between. The CDR3 runs to 13 residues. Written as DNA, the CDR3 is TGTGCCAGCAGCGGGCACGGTTCCTACGAGCAGTACTTC. Translation: CASSGHGSYEQYF.

This chain links TRBV7-8 with TRBJ2-1, with TRBD2 identical over 7 bases. The germline CDR1 and CDR2 sequences are SGHVS and FQNEAQ. With 5 bases clipped from V and 2 bases from J, the junction kept 9 bases outside the gene matches. The CDR3 sequence is 16 residues long. The CDR3 DNA reads TGTGCCAGCAGCCCATATCGGGCGGGAGCCTACAATGAGCAGTTCTTC. Translation: CASSPYRAGAYNEQFF.

This rearrangement joins TRBV30 to TRBJ2-7; maybe TRBD1 (7 bases). The germline V and J ends were trimmed by 0 bases and 4 bases, with 10 bases remaining between them. Germline CDR1 is GTSNPN and CDR2 is SVGIG (reference sequence). The CDR3 covers 13 residues. CDR3 protein: CAWSVQGRYEQYF. CDR3 DNA sequence: TGTGCCTGGAGTGTACAGGGGAGGTACGAGCAGTACTTC.

To note about this clone: The junction and the germline gene differ at one end; a read error may be behind it. Other nucleotide sequences from this sample produce the same CDR3. The gene calls are TRBV30 and TRBJ1-5; tentatively, D is TRBD1 (6 bases). The CDR3 runs 13 residues. Looked up from germline, CDR1 is GTSNPN and CDR2 is SVGIG (reference sequence). Here the CDR3 reads CAWQGGSNQPQHF. In DNA form, the CDR3 reads TGTGCCTGGCAAGGGGGTAGCAATCAGCCCCAGCACTTT.

V gene TRBV30 combines with J gene TRBJ1-2; D may be TRBD1 (5 bases). The CDR3 contains 14 residues. V shed 2 bases and J shed 3 bases, with 13 bases lying between them. The V gene's germline CDR1 is GTSNPN and CDR2 SVGIG (reference sequence). This CDR3 reads CAWSLRDRHYGYTF. CDR3 nucleotide sequence: TGTGCCTGGAGTCTCCGGGACCGACACTATGGCTACACCTTC.

The J gene is TRBJ2-7, the V gene TRBV7-9; TRBD2 aligns across 11 bases. The CDR3 length is 15 residues. J gave up 4 bases and V 6 bases, and 8 bases lay outside the gene matches. Germline loops: CDR1 SEHNR, CDR2 FQNEAQ (reference sequence). Here the CDR3 DNA reads TGTGCCAGCAGGCATACCGGGACTAGCGGTTACGAGCAGTACTTC. Protein sequence: CASRHTGTSGYEQYF.

V gene TRBV5-5 combines with J gene TRBJ2-7, with D unresolved. Per the germline V gene, CDR1 is SGHKS and CDR2 is YYEKEE (reference sequence). This CDR3 contains 14 residues. V was pared by 4 bases and J by 5 bases, with 16 bases between. The CDR3 DNA is TGTGCCAGCAGCCGGACCGCTGGGCTTAACGAGCAGTACTTC. This codes for CASSRTAGLNEQYF.

This rearrangement joins TRBV10-3 to TRBJ1-1; the D is unclear. This CDR3 has 14 residues. V lost 7 bases and J lost 1, with 13 bases in between. CDR1 ENHRY and CDR2 SYGVKD come from the germline V gene. DNA for the CDR3: TGTGCCATCAAGGGCAGGTCCGCGAACACTGAAGCTTTCTTT. Translated: CAIKGRSANTEAFF.

In DNA, the CDR3 is TGTGCCAGCAGTACAGGGGCTGGAAACACCATATATTTT. Translation: CASSTGAGNTIYF. V is TRBV2 and J is TRBJ1-3; 7 bases align to TRBD1. This CDR3 is built from 13 residues. Germline CDR1 and CDR2: SNHLY and FYNNEI. The ends lost 5 bases at V and 2 bases at J; junction bases unmatched: 0. Using reference TRBV2 and TRBJ1-3 for the parts outside the CDR3, the full variable domain is EPEVTQTPSHQVTQMGQEVILRCVPISNHLYFYWYRQILGQKVEFLVSFYNNEISEKSEIFDDQFSVERPDGSNFTLKIRSTKLEDSAMYFCASSTGAGNTIYFGEGSWLTVV.

The chain employs TRBV6-6 and TRBJ2-7, with 7 nucleotides matching TRBD2. The CDR3 totals 15 residues. V was clipped by 5 bases and J by 6 bases; unmatched bases: 13. Germline CDR1 reads MNHNY; CDR2 reads SVGAGI (reference sequence). CDR3 DNA sequence: TGTGCCAGCAGTCCACGGGAGGTTCTTAGTTCCGAGCAGTACTTC. Translating gives CASSPREVLSSEQYF.

This rearrangement joins TRBV21-1 to TRBJ2-1; the D call TRBD1 from the table was never checked on the DNA. TRBV21-1 is classified as a pseudogene. The CDR3 has 14 amino acids. This chain's CDR3 is CASSGTGEDNEQFF. The CDR3 nucleotides read TGTGCCAGCAGCGGGACAGGGGAGGACAATGAGCAGTTCTTC.

The chain couples TRBV6-5 to TRBJ2-7; 10 bases fit TRBD1. Germline CDR1 MNHEY, CDR2 SVGAGI. This CDR3 spans 14 amino acids. J lost 6 bases, V lost 6 bases, and 8 bases had no gene match. The CDR3 bases are TGTGCCAGCAGCTTGGGACAGGGGCCCGGCGAGCAGTACTTC. Amino acid sequence: CASSLGQGPGEQYF.

The gene calls are TRBV7-8 and TRBJ2-7; the match to TRBD2 covers 10 bases. From germline, CDR1 is SGHVS and CDR2 FQNEAQ. V shed 5 bases and J 0 bases; nucleotides not matched to a gene: 4. The CDR3 extends over 15 amino acids. The CDR3 DNA is TGTGCCAGCAGCCTCATAGCGGGGGGCTCCTACGAGCAGTACTTC. It is translated as CASSLIAGGSYEQYF.

This clone turned up a few times. V gene TRBV9 combines with J gene TRBJ2-7; D is undetermined. The CDR3 totals 14 residues. Trimming removed 0 bases from V and 2 bases from J, with 9 bases in between. The germline V gene encodes CDR1 SGDLS and CDR2 YYNGEE. The CDR3 region has the DNA TGTGCCAGCAGCGTAGACGTTGGAGCCTACGAGCAGTACTTC. This encodes CASSVDVGAYEQYF.

V usage is TRBV4-2 and J usage is TRBJ2-7; D gene uncertain. The CDR3 extends over 12 amino acids. The germline V gene encodes CDR1 LGHNA and CDR2 YNFKEQ. Trimming shortened V by 4 bases and J by 6 bases, and 10 bases separated the two germline ends. The CDR3 sequence: CASSRSRFEQYF. As DNA, the CDR3 is TGTGCCAGCAGCCGGAGCCGATTCGAGCAGTACTTC.

CDR3 nucleotide sequence: TGTGCCAGCAGTTTTGGCAGCTATGGCTACACCTTC. This encodes CASSFGSYGYTF. The chain joins TRBV28 to TRBJ1-2; no clear D. V dropped 3 bases and J dropped 4 bases, with 6 bases sitting between them. Germline assignment: CDR1 MDHEN and CDR2 SYDVKM. The CDR3 extends over 12 amino acids.

This chain links TRBV15 with TRBJ2-7; D not certain. The CDR3 totals 12 residues. Germline V CDR1 and CDR2: LNHNV, YYDKDF (reference sequence). Trimming shortened V by 0 bases and J by 7 bases, and 7 bases separated the two germline ends. In nucleotides, the CDR3 is TGTGCCACCAGCAGAGATTTCAGGGAGCAGTACTTC. Amino acid sequence: CATSRDFREQYF. Full variable domain (missing parts from reference TRBV15 and TRBJ2-7): DAMVIQNPRYQVTQFGKPVTLSCSQTLNHNVMYWYQQKSSQAPKLLFHYYDKDFNNEADTPDNFQSRRPNTSFCFLDIRSPGLGDTAMYLCATSRDFREQYFGPGTRLTVT.

J is TRBJ2-5 and V is TRBV14; D gene ambiguous. Germline loops: CDR1 SGHDN, CDR2 FVKESK. V gave up 4 bases and J gave up 4 bases, with 7 bases separating them. The CDR3 has 12 residues. In DNA, the CDR3 is TGTGCCAGCAGCCCCAATCTAGAGACCCAGTACTTC. Protein: CASSPNLETQYF. The full variable domain, with the rest looked up from reference TRBV14 and TRBJ2-5, is EAGVTQFPSHSVIEKGQTVTLRCDPISGHDNLYWYRRVMGKEIKFLLHFVKESKQDESGMPNNRFLAERTGGTYSTLKVQPAELEDSGVYFCASSPNLETQYFGPGTRLLVL.